This TCR beta chain came from a study of blood T cell repertoires in COVID-19. The wider study: Some COVID-19 samples were acute and others convalescent; all came from the United States, Italy and Spain. From T cells, B-cell-depleted T cells, or PBMCs came the material, which was cDNA or gDNA.

The V and J ends lost 3 bases and 1 base, in that order; junction bases with no gene match: 4. The germline CDR1 and CDR2 sequences are GTSNPN and SVGIG (reference sequence). This CDR3 spans 15 amino acids. Authors' data handling: It was from reference gene primer amplification that nucleated cell counts were estimated. The table came from immunoSEQ multiplex PCR; TCRdb's copy has only in-frame clones and leaves some out. Clone size and the V and J calls come from that table; the DNA yielded D and trimming. Of under 200,000 clones in the sample, 70% to 90% are singletons; the top ten hold about 8.2%.

The clonotype comes from a man between 60 and 70 years old with acute or convalescent COVID-19. The J gene is TRBJ1-4, the V gene TRBV30; 8 nucleotides match TRBD1. The sequenced sample was peripheral blood. CDR3 protein: CAWSVDRGTNEKLFF. The CDR3 DNA reads as TGTGCCTGGAGCGTCGACAGGGGAACTAATGAAAAACTGTTTTTT.